The 30 T cell receptor beta chains listed next were all sequenced from one sample in a study of T cell responses to AZD1222 COVID-19 vaccine. Sequenced by immunoSEQ multiplex PCR; TCRdb stores in-frame clones only, minus some. The repertoire has more than 85,000 clones, roughly 90% of them found once; the top ten carry about 7.8%. Sample: peripheral blood, taken on day 0 of AZD1222 vaccination. The receptors were gathered from an adult in good health.

This clone has only one observation. The chain carries TRBV5-7 and TRBJ1-3, with D tentatively TRBD1 (5 bases). TRBV5-7 is an ORF, with its function uncertain. Trimming pared 6 bases from V and 0 bases from J, leaving 25 bases between. This CDR3 is built from 19 residues. The CDR3 nucleotides read TGTGCCAGCACCGAGTCAGGGCCTTTTTCAATTTCCTCTGGAAACACCATATATTTT. Encoded protein: CASTESGPFSISSGNTIYF.

The CDR3, as DNA: TGTGCCAGCAGCTTAACGATGGACACTGAAGCTTTCTTT. Protein sequence: CASSLTMDTEAFF. The rearrangement joins TRBV7-9 to TRBJ1-1; the D is unclear. CDR3 length: 13 residues. Germline-derived CDR1 and CDR2 are SEHNR and FQNEAQ (reference sequence). V was pared by 2 bases and J by 3 bases, with 7 bases between.

The chain uses TRBV29-1 and TRBJ2-2; 11 positions agree with TRBD2. Per the germline V gene, CDR1 is SQVTM and CDR2 is ANQGSEA. After removal of 4 bases from V and 4 bases from J, the junction contained 2 bases not matched to a gene. This CDR3 has 14 amino acids. The CDR3 nucleotides read TGCAGCGTTGTTAGCGGGGGGGCCACCGGGGAGCTGTTTTTT. It yields the protein CSVVSGGATGELFF.

This clone was counted between two and nine times. This chain uses TRBV28 with TRBJ1-5; 11 nucleotides match TRBD1. Losses at the gene ends were 8 bases for V and 5 bases for J; bases not matched to a gene: 8. CDR1 and CDR2 (germline): MDHEN, SYDVKM. This CDR3 is 15 amino acids long. CDR3 bases: TGTGCCAGCTGCTCCGGGACAGGGGGATATCAGCCCCAGCATTTT. Encoded protein: CASCSGTGGYQPQHF. Full variable domain (outside the CDR3, taken from reference TRBV28 and TRBJ1-5): DVKVTQSSRYLVKRTGEKVFLECVQDMDHENMFWYRQDPGLGLRLIYFSYDVKMKEKGDIPEGYSVSREKKERFSLILESASTNQTSMYLCASCSGTGGYQPQHFGDGTRLSIL.

The rearrangement links TRBV2 to TRBJ1-1, with 7 bases fitting TRBD1. The germline gives CDR1 SNHLY, CDR2 FYNNEI. CDR3 length: 12 residues. The V segment lost 8 bases and the J segment 4 bases; nucleotides outside the gene matches: 4. The CDR3 protein is CASDPGGTEAFF. The DNA of the CDR3 is TGTGCCAGCGACCCAGGGGGCACTGAAGCTTTCTTT.

This rearrangement joins TRBV3-1 (or the pseudogene TRBV3-2) to TRBJ2-2, with TRBD1 matching 7 bases. V shed 4 bases and J 0 bases; nucleotides not matched to a gene: 11. The CDR3 has 18 amino acids. CDR1 is LGHDT, CDR2 YNNKEL, per germline (reference sequence). The CDR3 sequence is CASSPGPGQLSNTGELFF. CDR3 nucleotides: TGTGCCAGCAGCCCGGGGCCGGGACAGCTATCGAACACCGGGGAGCTGTTTTTT.

This clone was found once. The chain is built from TRBV30 and TRBJ2-7; TRBD1 agrees at 7 bases. The CDR3 sequence is 12 residues long. Per germline, CDR1 GTSNPN and CDR2 SVGIG (reference sequence). Trimming cost V 2 bases and J 5 bases; bases outside gene matches: 3. As DNA, the CDR3 is TGTGCCTGGAGTCCGACAGGGAACGAGCAGTACTTC. This gives the protein CAWSPTGNEQYF.

This chain uses TRBV5-6 with TRBJ1-3; unclear D gene. V was cut by 5 bases and J by 0 bases, with 9 bases left in between. There are 14 residues in the CDR3. CDR1 and CDR2 from the germline V gene are SGHDT and YYEEEE. This CDR3 reads CASRPITSGNTIYF. CDR3 nucleotides: TGTGCCAGCAGACCTATTACCTCTGGAAACACCATATATTTT. The variable domain in full, completed from reference TRBV5-6 and TRBJ1-3, reads DAGVTQSPTHLIKTRGQQVTLRCSPKSGHDTVSWYQQALGQGPQFIFQYYEEEERQRGNFPDRFSGHQFPNYSSELNVNALLLGDSALYLCASRPITSGNTIYFGEGSWLTVV.

V usage is TRBV6-5 and J usage is TRBJ1-1, with 12 positions matching TRBD1. The ends lost 2 bases at V and 4 bases at J; junction bases unmatched: 5. The CDR3 extends over 16 amino acids. CDR1 is MNHEY and CDR2 is SVGAGI in the germline V gene. The CDR3 bases are TGTGCCAGCAGTTACATGGGGACAGGGGGCGGCACTGAAGCTTTCTTT. This codes for CASSYMGTGGGTEAFF.

The V call is TRBV6-6, the J call TRBJ1-2; D is unclear. V lost 10 bases to trimming and J lost 2 bases, with 14 bases between them. Germline V lookup: CDR1 MNHNY, CDR2 SVGAGI (reference sequence). The CDR3 extends over 13 amino acids. CDR3 DNA sequence: TGTGCCACCCATCTGGGCAGGAACTATGGCTACACCTTC. Protein product: CATHLGRNYGYTF.

V gene TRBV6-1 combines with J gene TRBJ1-2; tentative D call: TRBD1 (6 bases). CDR3 size: 15 residues. The V end was cut by 3 bases, the J end by 1 base, with 12 bases between. Germline CDR1 and CDR2: MNHNS and SASEGT. The CDR3 loop is CASSDPTGNNYGYTF. The CDR3 DNA reads as TGTGCCAGCAGTGACCCTACAGGGAATAACTATGGCTACACCTTC.

CDR3 nucleotides: TGTGCCAGCAGTGAAATCGCCACTGAAGCTTTCTTT. Its translation: CASSEIATEAFF. This chain joins TRBV6-1 and TRBJ1-1; D is ambiguous. The CDR3 is 12 residues long. Trimming removed 2 bases at V and 4 bases at J, with 5 bases between. Looked up from germline, CDR1 is MNHNS and CDR2 is SASEGT.

The chain couples TRBV12-3 or TRBV12-4 to TRBJ2-7; the D gene is possibly TRBD2 (5 bases). V lost 7 bases and J lost 3, with 13 bases in between. The CDR3 is made up of 13 amino acids. CDR3 nucleotide sequence: TGTGCCAGCAATCATGGACTCAGCTACGAGCAGTACTTC. Amino acid sequence: CASNHGLSYEQYF.

The chain recombines TRBV19 with TRBJ2-1; weak D call: TRBD1 (6 bases). V was trimmed by 6 bases and J by 1 base, leaving 16 bases between them. Germline loops: CDR1 LNHDA, CDR2 SQIVND (reference sequence). The CDR3 spans 16 residues. The CDR3: CASRIQGFDSYNEQFF. The CDR3 DNA sequence: TGTGCCAGTAGGATACAGGGTTTCGATTCCTACAATGAGCAGTTCTTC.

The chain employs TRBV6-2 or TRBV6-3 and TRBJ1-5, with D perhaps matching TRBD1 (6 bases). The CDR3 spans 16 residues. CDR1 is MNHEY and CDR2 is SVGEGT in the germline V gene. V lost 0 bases to trimming and J lost 0 bases, with 9 bases between them. The CDR3 protein is CASSYSRDNSNQPQHF. The CDR3, as DNA: TGTGCCAGCAGTTACTCGAGGGACAATAGCAATCAGCCCCAGCATTTT.

This rearrangement joins TRBV11-2 to TRBJ2-3; 11 bases line up with TRBD2. V was clipped by 9 bases and J by 1 base; unmatched bases: 3. Germline V gene lookup returns CDR1 SGHAT and CDR2 FQNNGV. The CDR3 is made up of 14 amino acids. The CDR3 region is CASFSGGGTDTQYF. CDR3 bases: TGTGCCAGTTTTAGCGGGGGGGGCACAGATACGCAGTATTTT.

The chain carries TRBV19 and TRBJ1-5, with TRBD1 identical over 7 bases. CDR1 LNHDA and CDR2 SQIVND come from the germline V gene (reference sequence). CDR3 length: 14 residues. After removal of 6 bases from V and 6 bases from J, the junction contained 8 bases not matched to a gene. DNA for the CDR3: TGTGCCAGTAGGGCTGACAGGGACTTTCAGCCCCAGCATTTT. Translated, it gives CASRADRDFQPQHF.

This chain uses TRBV3-1 (or the pseudogene TRBV3-2) with TRBJ1-2; a possible D gene is TRBD1 (5 bases). The CDR3 has 15 amino acids. Germline V gives CDR1 LGHDT, CDR2 YNNKEL (reference sequence). With 4 bases removed from V and 0 bases from J, the gap between germline ends came to 12 bases. As DNA, the CDR3 is TGTGCCAGCAGCCCCCGGGGCACAACTAACTATGGCTACACCTTC. This sequence encodes CASSPRGTTNYGYTF.

This rearrangement joins TRBV7-2 to TRBJ1-2; D is possibly TRBD1 (5 bases). Germline CDR1 is SGHTA and CDR2 is FQGNSA. CDR3 length: 14 residues. V was shortened by 5 bases and J by 0 bases, with 10 bases between the two germline ends. CDR3 DNA: TGTGCCAGCAGCCTGGGACCTCCTAACTATGGCTACACCTTC. Protein: CASSLGPPNYGYTF.

The chain recombines TRBV5-1 with TRBJ2-7; tentatively, D is TRBD2 (7 bases). The germline V and J ends were trimmed by 2 bases and 3 bases, with 12 bases remaining between them. Germline V gene sequence: CDR1 SGHRS, CDR2 YFSETQ. The CDR3 length is 14 residues. The CDR3 DNA sequence: TGCGCCAGCAGCTTAGGGGGGGTGGTCTACGAGCAGTACTTC. Amino acid sequence: CASSLGGVVYEQYF.

The rearrangement links TRBV19 to TRBJ1-6; D is unclear. Trimming removed 3 bases at V and 1 base at J, with 22 bases between. Germline lookup yields CDR1 LNHDA and CDR2 SQIVND (reference sequence). This CDR3 contains 20 residues. This CDR3 is CASSIFSGIGQDSYNSPLHF. The CDR3 nucleotides read TGTGCCAGTAGTATCTTTTCCGGGATCGGGCAGGATTCCTATAATTCACCCCTCCACTTT.

In DNA, the CDR3 is TGTGCCAGCAGTTTATACGAGCAGTACTTC. Translating gives CASSLYEQYF. The rearrangement joins TRBV28 to TRBJ2-7; D is unresolved. V gave up 1 base and J gave up 5 bases, with 0 bases separating them. The CDR3 runs to 10 residues. CDR1 is MDHEN, CDR2 SYDVKM, per germline.

The V call is TRBV7-7, the J call TRBJ1-4; TRBD1 aligns across 11 bases. Germline assignment: CDR1 SSHAT and CDR2 FNYEAQ (reference sequence). Trimming removed 4 bases from V and 5 bases from J; junction bases left unmatched: 3. The CDR3 is made up of 15 amino acids. CDR3 sequence: CASSWGTGGNEKLFF. The CDR3 DNA reads TGTGCCAGCAGCTGGGGGACAGGGGGAAATGAAAAACTGTTTTTT. The complete variable domain, with remaining parts taken from reference TRBV7-7 and TRBJ1-4, reads GAGVSQSPRYKVTKRGQDVTLRCDPISSHATLYWYQQALGQGPEFLTYFNYEAQPDKSGLPSDRFSAERPEGSISTLTIQRTEQRDSAMYRCASSWGTGGNEKLFFGSGTQLSVL.

This chain connects TRBV2 to TRBJ2-5; the match to TRBD2 covers 9 bases. The CDR3 has 15 amino acids. Losses at the gene ends were 2 bases for V and 5 bases for J; bases not matched to a gene: 6. CDR1 SNHLY and CDR2 FYNNEI come from the germline V gene. DNA for the CDR3: TGTGCCAGCAGTGAATTAGCGGGGGTTTTGGAGACCCAGTACTTC. This translates into CASSELAGVLETQYF.

The V call is TRBV5-4, the J call TRBJ2-5, with 9 bases lining up with TRBD2. In germline, CDR1 is SGHNT, CDR2 YYREEE (reference sequence). CDR3 size: 14 residues. Germline trimming cut 4 bases from V and 6 bases from J; bases unmatched to any gene: 7. The chain's CDR3 is CASSKGLARQTQYF. The CDR3 DNA sequence: TGTGCCAGCAGCAAGGGACTAGCTAGACAGACCCAGTACTTC.

The chain couples TRBV6-5 to TRBJ2-3; TRBD1 aligns across 9 bases. The ends lost 5 bases at V and 4 bases at J; junction bases unmatched: 7. CDR3 size: 15 residues. Germline V gene lookup returns CDR1 MNHEY and CDR2 SVGAGI. Written as DNA, the CDR3 is TGTGCCAGCAGTCAACAGGGGGCGGCCGCAGATACGCAGTATTTT. This gives the protein CASSQQGAAADTQYF.

The V call is TRBV6-1, the J call TRBJ2-7; 8 bases agree with TRBD1. Germline V lookup: CDR1 MNHNS, CDR2 SASEGT. The CDR3 runs 15 residues. With 3 bases clipped from V and 2 bases from J, the junction kept 6 bases outside the gene matches. For the CDR3, the DNA is TGTGCCAGCAGTGAGTCAAGGACAGGGCCCTACGAGCAGTACTTC. This codes for CASSESRTGPYEQYF.

V gene TRBV6-5 combines with J gene TRBJ1-5, with a possible D match to TRBD1 (5 bases). The V gene's germline CDR1 is MNHEY and CDR2 SVGAGI. This CDR3 has 15 residues. Trimming removed 0 bases from V and 10 bases from J, with 16 bases in between. The CDR3 nucleotides are TGTGCCAGCAGTTACTCGAAGCAGGGACGGCGTCCCCAGCATTTT. As protein: CASSYSKQGRRPQHF.

The gene calls are TRBV28 and TRBJ1-1; no definite D call. The CDR3 covers 14 residues. Deletions cut 1 base from V and 1 base from J, with 7 bases between. Germline assignment: CDR1 MDHEN and CDR2 SYDVKM. The CDR3 DNA is TGTGCCAGCAGTTTATCCGGGAAGAACACTGAAGCTTTCTTT. This sequence encodes CASSLSGKNTEAFF. Using reference TRBV28 and TRBJ1-1 for the parts outside the CDR3, the full variable domain is DVKVTQSSRYLVKRTGEKVFLECVQDMDHENMFWYRQDPGLGLRLIYFSYDVKMKEKGDIPEGYSVSREKKERFSLILESASTNQTSMYLCASSLSGKNTEAFFGQGTRLTVV.

V gene TRBV4-1 combines with J gene TRBJ2-3; D remains ambiguous. Per the germline V gene, CDR1 is MGHRA and CDR2 is YSYEKL. V was clipped by 1 base and J by 5 bases, with 4 bases between them. CDR3 length equals 12 residues. As DNA, the CDR3 is TGCGCCAGCAGCCAAGGCGGAGATACGCAGTATTTT. The encoded protein is CASSQGGDTQYF.